These T cell receptor beta chains were read from a single sample in a study of blood T cell repertoires in COVID-19. Some clones are missing from TCRdb's copy, which holds only in-frame ones; the method was immunoSEQ multiplex PCR. Of around 220,000 clones detected, over 75% appear once; the ten largest clones hold roughly 2%. Sequencing input: peripheral blood. Receptor source: a woman in her thirties or forties who had recovered from COVID-19. Both conserved end residues are part of each CDR3. A D gene is named only where the DNA matches it firmly. Clone sizes are given selectively: once, few, many, or a class where the clone is expanded.

clone_size j_call v_call d_call cdr3_nt cdr3_aa
once TRBJ1-6 TRBV19 TRBD1 TGTGCCAGTAGTGGGACAGGGTCAGCTTCACCCCTCCACTTT CASSGTGSASPLHF
- TRBJ1-1 TRBV5-1 - TGCGCCAGCAGCTTGAATATCAGGGCGGCCACTGAAGCTTTCTTT CASSLNIRAATEAFF
- TRBJ2-5 TRBV28 TRBD2 TGTGCCAGCAGTTACCTAGCGGGGGGTATGGAGACCCAGTACTTC CASSYLAGGMETQYF
- TRBJ2-3 TRBV9 TRBD2 TGTGCCAGCAGCGTAGGGCTAGCGGGAGTCTCAGATACGCAGTATTTT CASSVGLAGVSDTQYF
- TRBJ1-3 TRBV18 - TGTGCCAGCTCACCACTCAGGGCAGCTGGAAACACCATATATTTT CASSPLRAAGNTIYF
- TRBJ2-2 TRBV5-1 - TGCGCCAGCAGCTTTCGGACGGGGGACACCGGGGAGCTGTTTTTT CASSFRTGDTGELFF
- TRBJ2-1 TRBV14 TRBD1 TGTGCCAGCAGTCCGACAGGGGGACCTTACAATGAGCAGTTCTTC CASSPTGGPYNEQFF
- TRBJ1-5 TRBV6-5 - TGTGCCAGCCGCGCCGTCGGGGATAGCAATCAGCCCCAGCATTTT CASRAVGDSNQPQHF
- TRBJ2-7 TRBV18 TRBD1 TGTGCCAGCTCACCCCTGCCGGGACAGGGGTCCTACGAGCAGTACTTC CASSPLPGQGSYEQYF
- TRBJ1-1 TRBV19 - TGTGCCAGTAGCATGAACAGGGAGTGGACCACTGAAGCTTTCTTT CASSMNREWTTEAFF
- TRBJ2-5 TRBV5-1 TRBD2 TGCGCCAGCAGCCCTAGCGGGAGGGCCCAAGAGACCCAGTACTTC CASSPSGRAQETQYF
- TRBJ1-4 TRBV12-3/TRBV12-4 - TGTGCCAGCAGTTTTGCGGGGGAAAAACTGTTTTTT CASSFAGEKLFF
- TRBJ2-7 TRBV9 TRBD2 TGTGCCAGCAGTGCCGCCGGGGGGTCCTACGAGCAGTACTTC CASSAAGGSYEQYF
- TRBJ1-1 TRBV25-1 - TGTGCCAGCAGTGAATATGGAGGGTTTATGAACACTGAAGCTTTCTTT CASSEYGGFMNTEAFF
- TRBJ2-5 TRBV4-1 TRBD2 TGCGCCAGCAGCCAAGGGAGGCTAGCGGGCCTCGGGGGAGAGACCCAGTACTTC CASSQGRLAGLGGETQYF
- TRBJ1-3 TRBV19 TRBD1 TGTGCCAGTAGTGGGGACAGCCGAAACACCATATATTTT CASSGDSRNTIYF
- TRBJ1-2 TRBV6-5 - TGTGCCAGCAGTTACTCGGGGACAACCACGGGCTACACCTTC CASSYSGTTTGYTF
- TRBJ2-1 TRBV24-1 - TGTGCCACCAGTGATTTATTGACATATGAGCAGTTCTTC CATSDLLTYEQFF
once TRBJ2-1 TRBV6-6 TRBD1 TGTGCCAGCAGTTACTCGAGGACAGGGGAGTTCGATGAGCAGTTCTTC CASSYSRTGEFDEQFF
- TRBJ2-2 TRBV6-1 TRBD1 TGTGCCAGCAGTGATGGACAGGGCGACACCGGGGAGCTGTTTTTT CASSDGQGDTGELFF
- TRBJ2-4 TRBV27 TRBD1 TGTGCCAGCAGTTTGGGACAGGGGGCAGCCAAAAACATTCAGTACTTC CASSLGQGAAKNIQYF
- TRBJ1-6 TRBV2 - TGTGCCAGCAGGAGACAGGATACGAATTCACCCCTCCACTTT CASRRQDTNSPLHF
- TRBJ2-3 TRBV6-4 - TGTGCCAGCAGTGACGAGGGACTTAGCACAGATACGCAGTATTTT CASSDEGLSTDTQYF
- TRBJ2-7 TRBV12-5 TRBD2 TGTGCTAGTGGCTGGGGGACTAGCATCTACGAGCAGTACTTC CASGWGTSIYEQYF
few TRBJ2-2 TRBV19 - TGTGCCAGTAGTATAGGGGCCATCGTTGGGCAACCCGGGGAGCTGTTTTTT CASSIGAIVGQPGELFF
- TRBJ2-7 TRBV7-6 - TGTGCCAGCAGCAAAGAGGGCAGTGGGTTCTACGAGCAGTACTTC CASSKEGSGFYEQYF
- TRBJ2-2 TRBV11-3 - TGTGCCAGCAGCTTAGTAGGGAGCGGGGAGCTGTTTTTT CASSLVGSGELFF
- TRBJ1-3 TRBV9 - TGTGCCAGCAGCGTTCTACAGGAGCAAAACACCATATATTTT CASSVLQEQNTIYF
few TRBJ2-6 TRBV11-2 TRBD2 TGTGCCAGCAGCCCAACTAGCGGGAGCTCTGGGGCCAACGTCCTGACTTTC CASSPTSGSSGANVLTF
- TRBJ2-3 TRBV9 - TGTGCCAGCAGCGTTCTCGGCACAGATACGCAGTATTTT CASSVLGTDTQYF
- TRBJ2-3 TRBV27 - TGTGCCAGCAGTTTATTGGGGGCCGTTACAGATACGCAGTATTTT CASSLLGAVTDTQYF
- TRBJ1-2 TRBV28 - TGTGCCAGCAGATTAATGGGAGAACGATTTCCCGGCTACACCTTC CASRLMGERFPGYTF
- TRBJ1-5 TRBV28 TRBD1 TGTGCCAGCAGTTTAGAGACAGGGAGCAATCAGCCCCAGCATTTT CASSLETGSNQPQHF
once TRBJ2-7 TRBV30 - TGTGCCTTTGACTCAGACTCCTACGAGCAGTACTTC CAFDSDSYEQYF
- TRBJ2-7 TRBV4-3 - TGCGCCAGCAGCCACCGACCGCGGGCAGGATCGCACGAGCAGTACTTC CASSHRPRAGSHEQYF
- TRBJ2-7 TRBV28 - TGTGCCAGCAGTGCCTATTACAGGGACGAGCAGTACTTC CASSAYYRDEQYF
- TRBJ2-7 TRBV10-3 - TGTGCCATCAGTGACCCCTCACGAGGACAGTCCTACGAGCAGTACTTC CAISDPSRGQSYEQYF
- TRBJ1-2 TRBV4-2 TRBD1 TGTGCCAGCAGCCTAACCGGGACAGGGTACGATAAGAACTATGGCTACACCTTC CASSLTGTGYDKNYGYTF
- TRBJ2-7 TRBV5-1 TRBD2 TGCGCCAGCAGCTTGGCCAGCGGGGTCTCCTACGAGCAGTACTTC CASSLASGVSYEQYF
once TRBJ1-3 TRBV28 TRBD1 TGTGCCAGCAGGACTACAGGGGCGGCGAGATCTGGAAACACCATATATTTT CASRTTGAARSGNTIYF
- TRBJ2-4 TRBV25-1 - TGTGCCAGCAGTGGCAGGCTAGCCAAAAACATTCAGTACTTC CASSGRLAKNIQYF
few TRBJ1-4 TRBV2 - TGTGCCAGCAGCCGCGACAGACATGCAACTAATGAAAAACTGTTTTTT CASSRDRHATNEKLFF
- TRBJ2-4 TRBV18 - TGTGCCAGCTCACCACAGGACAGCCTAAACATTCAGTACTTC CASSPQDSLNIQYF
- TRBJ2-5 TRBV4-2 TRBD2 TGTGCCAGCAGCCAAGAGGTAGCGGGGCCCCGCGAGGCCCAGTACTTC CASSQEVAGPREAQYF
- TRBJ2-3 TRBV30 TRBD2 TGTGCCTGGGGGACTAGCGGGGATACGCAGTATTTT CAWGTSGDTQYF
- TRBJ2-7 TRBV11-2 - TGTGCCAGCAGCTTACAGCACAGCTCCTACGAGCAGTACTTC CASSLQHSSYEQYF
- TRBJ1-2 TRBV5-1 TRBD1 TGCGCCAGCAGCTTGGACAGGGGGAACTATGGCTACACCTTC CASSLDRGNYGYTF
once TRBJ2-7 TRBV19 TRBD1 TGTGCCAGTAGTTCGAGGGGGCGGAAAGGGTCCTACGAGCAGTACTTC CASSSRGRKGSYEQYF
- TRBJ1-5 TRBV7-2 TRBD1 TGTGCCAGCACTACCGGGACAGGCAGCTATAGCAATCAGCCCCAGCATTTT CASTTGTGSYSNQPQHF
- TRBJ2-7 TRBV27 - TGTGCCAGCAGTTTATCGATAGGGCGGACTTACGAGCAGTACTTC CASSLSIGRTYEQYF
- TRBJ1-3 TRBV28 - TGTGCCAGCACTGGGCCCGACAGTGCTGATCCCAGAAACACCATATATTTT CASTGPDSADPRNTIYF
- TRBJ2-5 TRBV7-2 - TGTGCCAGCAGCTTAGTCAGGGGTGGAGAGACCCAGTACTTC CASSLVRGGETQYF